This TCR beta chain was captured in a study of blood T cell repertoires in COVID-19. Overall study context: T cells, B-cell-depleted T cells, or PBMCs provided the cDNA or gDNA that served as material.

The assay was immunoSEQ multiplex PCR, and TCRdb's table has in-frame clones only and misses some. The sample lists roughly 140,000 clones; more than 80% were seen once. The CDR3 runs 12 residues. CDR1 is SGHRS and CDR2 is YFSETQ in the germline V gene. The V end lost 4 bases, the J end lost 6 bases, and 11 bases lay between the germline ends. Within 2 weeks of study entry, exposed participants had contacted a PCR-confirmed or clinician-diagnosed COVID-19 case. The rearrangement links TRBV5-1 to TRBJ2-7; D perhaps matches TRBD2 (6 bases). This clonotype was sampled from a woman younger than 35 who had been exposed to COVID-19. The material sequenced was PBMCs or T cells enriched from blood (not recorded which). The DNA of the CDR3 is TGCGCCAGCAGCGTGGGAGGTGGCGAGCAGTACTTC. It is translated as CASSVGGGEQYF. Filled out from reference TRBV5-1 and TRBJ2-7, the complete variable domain reads KAGVTQTPRYLIKTRGQQVTLSCSPISGHRSVSWYQQTPGQGLQFLFEYFSETQRNKGNFPGRFSGRQFSNSRSEMNVSTLELGDSALYLCASSVGGGEQYFGPGTRLTVT.